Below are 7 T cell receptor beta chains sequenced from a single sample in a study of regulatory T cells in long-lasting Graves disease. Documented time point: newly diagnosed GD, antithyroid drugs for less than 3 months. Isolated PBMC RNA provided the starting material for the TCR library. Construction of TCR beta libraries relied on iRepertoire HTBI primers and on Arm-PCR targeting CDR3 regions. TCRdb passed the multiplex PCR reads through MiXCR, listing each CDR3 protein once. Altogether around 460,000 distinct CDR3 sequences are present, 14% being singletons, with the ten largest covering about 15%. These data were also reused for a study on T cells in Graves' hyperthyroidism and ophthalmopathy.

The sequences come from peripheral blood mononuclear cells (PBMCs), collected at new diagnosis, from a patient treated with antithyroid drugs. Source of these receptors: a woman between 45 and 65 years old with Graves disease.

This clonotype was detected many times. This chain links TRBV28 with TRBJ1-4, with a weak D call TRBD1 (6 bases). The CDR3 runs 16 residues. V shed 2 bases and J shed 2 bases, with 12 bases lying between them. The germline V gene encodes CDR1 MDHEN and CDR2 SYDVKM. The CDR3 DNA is TGTGCCAGCAGTTTAGGTTGGGGGCGCACTAATGAAAAACTGTTTTTT. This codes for CASSLGWGRTNEKLFF.

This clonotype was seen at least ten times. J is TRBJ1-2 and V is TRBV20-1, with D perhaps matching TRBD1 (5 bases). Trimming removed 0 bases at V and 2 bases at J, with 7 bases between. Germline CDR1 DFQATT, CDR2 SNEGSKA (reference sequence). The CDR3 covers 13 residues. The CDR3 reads CSARDSGNYGYTF. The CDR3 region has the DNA TGCAGTGCTAGAGATTCAGGGAACTATGGCTACACCTTC.

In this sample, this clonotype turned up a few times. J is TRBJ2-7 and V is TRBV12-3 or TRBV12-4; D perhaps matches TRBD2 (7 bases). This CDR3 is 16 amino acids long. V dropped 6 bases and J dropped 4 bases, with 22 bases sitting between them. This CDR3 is CASSTTGRGGMYEQYF. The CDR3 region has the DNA TGTGCCAGCAGCACGACAGGAAGGGGGGGTATGTACGAGCAGTACTTC.

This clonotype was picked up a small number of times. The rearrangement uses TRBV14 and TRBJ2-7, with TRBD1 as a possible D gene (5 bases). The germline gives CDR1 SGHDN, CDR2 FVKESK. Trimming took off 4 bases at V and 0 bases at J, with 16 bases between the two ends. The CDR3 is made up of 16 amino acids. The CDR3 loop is CASSPYRFSSSYEQYF. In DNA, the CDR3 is TGTGCCAGCAGCCCATACAGGTTTTCGAGCTCCTACGAGCAGTACTTC. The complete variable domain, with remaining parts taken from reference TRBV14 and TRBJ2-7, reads EAGVTQFPSHSVIEKGQTVTLRCDPISGHDNLYWYRRVMGKEIKFLLHFVKESKQDESGMPNNRFLAERTGGTYSTLKVQPAELEDSGVYFCASSPYRFSSSYEQYFGPGTRLTVT.

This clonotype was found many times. CDR3 amino acids: CSARVTGANQPQHF. CDR3 nucleotides: TGCAGTGCTAGAGTGACTGGGGCAAATCAGCCCCAGCATTTT. This chain uses TRBV20-1 with TRBJ1-5; the D gene is possibly TRBD1 (5 bases). Germline-derived CDR1 and CDR2 are DFQATT and SNEGSKA (reference sequence). The CDR3 consists of 14 residues. V was pared by 1 base and J by 4 bases, with 11 bases between.

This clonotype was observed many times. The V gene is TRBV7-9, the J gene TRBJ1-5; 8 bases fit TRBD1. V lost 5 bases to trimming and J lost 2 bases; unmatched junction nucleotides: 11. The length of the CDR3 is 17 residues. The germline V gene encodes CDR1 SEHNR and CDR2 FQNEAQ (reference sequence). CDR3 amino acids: CASSTHQGAFGNQPQHF. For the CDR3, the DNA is TGTGCCAGCAGCACCCATCAGGGGGCCTTCGGCAATCAGCCCCAGCATTTT.

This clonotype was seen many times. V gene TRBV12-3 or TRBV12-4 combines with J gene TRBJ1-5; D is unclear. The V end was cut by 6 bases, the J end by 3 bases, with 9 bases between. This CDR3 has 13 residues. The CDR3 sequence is CASRPRLNQPQHF. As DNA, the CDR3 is TGTGCCAGCAGACCTAGGCTCAATCAGCCCCAGCATTTT.